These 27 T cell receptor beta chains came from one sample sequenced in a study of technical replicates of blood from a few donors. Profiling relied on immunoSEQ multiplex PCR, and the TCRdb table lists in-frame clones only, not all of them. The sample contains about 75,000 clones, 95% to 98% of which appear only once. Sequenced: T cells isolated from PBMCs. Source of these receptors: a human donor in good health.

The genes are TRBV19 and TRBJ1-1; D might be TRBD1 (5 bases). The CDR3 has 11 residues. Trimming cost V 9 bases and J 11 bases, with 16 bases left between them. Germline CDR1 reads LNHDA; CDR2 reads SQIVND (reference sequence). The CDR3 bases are TGTGCCAGCAGGTTAGGGGTGGAGGCTTTCTTT. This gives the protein CASRLGVEAFF.

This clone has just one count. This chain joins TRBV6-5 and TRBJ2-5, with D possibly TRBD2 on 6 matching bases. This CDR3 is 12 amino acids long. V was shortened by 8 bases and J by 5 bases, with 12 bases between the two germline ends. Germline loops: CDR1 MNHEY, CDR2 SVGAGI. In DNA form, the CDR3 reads TGTGCCAGCCGGGGAGGACGGGAGACCCAGTACTTC. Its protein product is CASRGGRETQYF.

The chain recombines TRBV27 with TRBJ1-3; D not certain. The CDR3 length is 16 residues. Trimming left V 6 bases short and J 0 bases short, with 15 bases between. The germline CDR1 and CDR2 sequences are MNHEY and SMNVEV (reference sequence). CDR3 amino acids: CASREGSGSSGNTIYF. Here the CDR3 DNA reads TGTGCCAGCAGAGAGGGCAGTGGCAGCTCTGGAAACACCATATATTTT.

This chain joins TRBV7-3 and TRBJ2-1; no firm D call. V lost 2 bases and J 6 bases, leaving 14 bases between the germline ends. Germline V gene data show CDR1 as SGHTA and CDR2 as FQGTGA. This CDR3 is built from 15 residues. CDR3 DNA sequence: TGTGCCAGCAGCTTAGGAGTGGCGGAATTCAATGAGCAGTTCTTC. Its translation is CASSLGVAEFNEQFF.

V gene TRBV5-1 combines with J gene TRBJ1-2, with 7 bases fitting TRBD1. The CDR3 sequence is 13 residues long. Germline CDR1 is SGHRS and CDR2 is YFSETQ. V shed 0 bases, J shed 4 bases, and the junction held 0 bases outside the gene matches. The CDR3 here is CASSLDRGYGYTF. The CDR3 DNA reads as TGCGCCAGCAGCTTGGACAGGGGCTATGGCTACACCTTC.

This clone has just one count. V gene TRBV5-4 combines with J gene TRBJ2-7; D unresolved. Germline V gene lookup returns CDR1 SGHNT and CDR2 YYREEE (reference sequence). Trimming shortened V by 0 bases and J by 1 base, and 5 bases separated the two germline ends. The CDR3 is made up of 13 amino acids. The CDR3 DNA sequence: TGTGCCAGCAGCTTGGTCCCTTCCTACGAGCAGTACTTC. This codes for CASSLVPSYEQYF.

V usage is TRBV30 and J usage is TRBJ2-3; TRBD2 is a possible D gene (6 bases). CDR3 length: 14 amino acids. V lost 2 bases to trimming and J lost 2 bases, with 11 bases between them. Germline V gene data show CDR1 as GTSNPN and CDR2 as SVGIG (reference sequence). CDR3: CAWSKGGSTDTQYF. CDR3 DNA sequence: TGTGCCTGGAGTAAGGGAGGCTCCACAGATACGCAGTATTTT.

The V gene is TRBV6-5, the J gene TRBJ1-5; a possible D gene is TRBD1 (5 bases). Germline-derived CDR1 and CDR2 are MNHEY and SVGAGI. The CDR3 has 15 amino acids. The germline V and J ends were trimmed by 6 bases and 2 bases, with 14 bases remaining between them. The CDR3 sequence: CASSLDTFGNQPQHF. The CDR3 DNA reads TGTGCCAGCAGCTTGGACACTTTCGGCAATCAGCCCCAGCATTTT.

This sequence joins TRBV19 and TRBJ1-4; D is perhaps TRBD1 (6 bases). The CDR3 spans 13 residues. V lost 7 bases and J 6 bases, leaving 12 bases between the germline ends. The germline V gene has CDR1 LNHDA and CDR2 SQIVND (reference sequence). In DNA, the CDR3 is TGTGCCAGTAAGGAGGACAGACATGAAAAACTGTTTTTT. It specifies CASKEDRHEKLFF. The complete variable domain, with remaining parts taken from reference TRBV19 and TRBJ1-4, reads DGGITQSPKYLFRKEGQNVTLSCEQNLNHDAMYWYRQDPGQGLRLIYYSQIVNDFQKGDIAEGYSVSREKKESFPLTVTSAQKNPTAFYLCASKEDRHEKLFFGSGTQLSVL.

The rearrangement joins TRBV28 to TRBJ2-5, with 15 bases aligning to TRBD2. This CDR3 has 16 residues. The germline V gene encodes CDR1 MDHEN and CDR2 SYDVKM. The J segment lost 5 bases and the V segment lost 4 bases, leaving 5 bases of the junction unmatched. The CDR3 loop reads CASSSGLAGGQETQYF. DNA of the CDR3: TGTGCCAGCAGTTCTGGACTAGCGGGAGGGCAGGAGACCCAGTACTTC. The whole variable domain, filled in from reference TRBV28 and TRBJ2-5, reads DVKVTQSSRYLVKRTGEKVFLECVQDMDHENMFWYRQDPGLGLRLIYFSYDVKMKEKGDIPEGYSVSREKKERFSLILESASTNQTSMYLCASSSGLAGGQETQYFGPGTRLLVL.

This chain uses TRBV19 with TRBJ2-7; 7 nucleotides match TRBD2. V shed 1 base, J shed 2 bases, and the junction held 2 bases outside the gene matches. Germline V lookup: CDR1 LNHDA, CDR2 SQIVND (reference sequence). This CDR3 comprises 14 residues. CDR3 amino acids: CASSIGRGAYEQYF. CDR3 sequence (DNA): TGTGCCAGTAGTATAGGTCGGGGGGCCTACGAGCAGTACTTC.

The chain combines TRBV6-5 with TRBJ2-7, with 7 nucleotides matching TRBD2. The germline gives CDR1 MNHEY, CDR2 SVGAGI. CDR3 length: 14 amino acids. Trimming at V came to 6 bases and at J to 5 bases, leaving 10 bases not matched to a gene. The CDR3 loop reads CASSRTSISHEQYF. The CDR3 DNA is TGTGCCAGCAGCCGGACTAGTATTAGCCACGAGCAGTACTTC.

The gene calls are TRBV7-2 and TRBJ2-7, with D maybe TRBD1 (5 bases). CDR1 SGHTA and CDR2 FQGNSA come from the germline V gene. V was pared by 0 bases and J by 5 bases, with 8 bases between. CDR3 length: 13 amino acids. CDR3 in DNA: TGTGCCAGCAGCTTAGCGATGGACAACGAGCAGTACTTC. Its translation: CASSLAMDNEQYF.

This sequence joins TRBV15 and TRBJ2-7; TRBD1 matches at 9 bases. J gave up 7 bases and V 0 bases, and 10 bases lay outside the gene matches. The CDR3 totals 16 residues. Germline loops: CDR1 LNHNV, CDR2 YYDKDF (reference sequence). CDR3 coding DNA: TGTGCCACCAGCAGAGAAACCGGGACAGGGCAATGGGAGCAGTACTTC. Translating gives CATSRETGTGQWEQYF.

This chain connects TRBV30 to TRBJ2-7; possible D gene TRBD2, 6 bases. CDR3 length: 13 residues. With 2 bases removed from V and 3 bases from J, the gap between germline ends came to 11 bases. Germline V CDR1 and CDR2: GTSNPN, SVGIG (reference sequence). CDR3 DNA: TGTGCCTGGAGTTTCCGGGAGAGCTACGAGCAGTACTTC. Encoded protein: CAWSFRESYEQYF.

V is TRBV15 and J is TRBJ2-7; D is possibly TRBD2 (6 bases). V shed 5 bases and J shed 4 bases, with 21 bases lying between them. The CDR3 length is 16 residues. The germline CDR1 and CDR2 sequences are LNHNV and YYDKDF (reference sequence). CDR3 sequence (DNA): TGTGCCACCAGCGGGGGGACGGGGAAGAGTTTGTACGAGCAGTACTTC. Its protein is CATSGGTGKSLYEQYF.

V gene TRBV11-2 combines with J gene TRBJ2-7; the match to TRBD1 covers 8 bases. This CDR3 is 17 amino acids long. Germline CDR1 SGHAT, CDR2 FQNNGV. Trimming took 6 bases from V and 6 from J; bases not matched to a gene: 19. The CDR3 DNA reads TGTGCCAGCAGAGCCGGGACAGGAGGGATCAAAGCGCGCGAGCAGTACTTC. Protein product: CASRAGTGGIKAREQYF.

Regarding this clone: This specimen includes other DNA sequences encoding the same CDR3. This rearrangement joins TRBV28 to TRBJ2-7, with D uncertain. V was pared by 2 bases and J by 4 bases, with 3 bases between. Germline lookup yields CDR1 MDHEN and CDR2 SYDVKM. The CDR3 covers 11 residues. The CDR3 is CASSLRYEQYF. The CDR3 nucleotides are TGTGCCAGCAGTTTACGGTACGAGCAGTACTTC.

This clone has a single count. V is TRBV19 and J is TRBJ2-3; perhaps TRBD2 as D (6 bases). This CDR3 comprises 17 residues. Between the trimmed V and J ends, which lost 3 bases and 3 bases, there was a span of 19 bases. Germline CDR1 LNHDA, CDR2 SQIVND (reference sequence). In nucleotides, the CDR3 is TGTGCCAGTAGTATTCGGACTACCCCGGGCCGGACAGATACGCAGTATTTT. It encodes CASSIRTTPGRTDTQYF.

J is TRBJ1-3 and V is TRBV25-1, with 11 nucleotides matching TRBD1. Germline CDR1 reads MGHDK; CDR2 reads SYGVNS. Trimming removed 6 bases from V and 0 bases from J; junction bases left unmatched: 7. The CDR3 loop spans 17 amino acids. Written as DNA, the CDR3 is TGTGCCAGCAGCTGGACAGGGGGCCCCTTCTCTGGAAACACCATATATTTT. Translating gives CASSWTGGPFSGNTIYF.

The CDR3, as DNA: TGTGCCAGCAGTGAGGAGACAGGGGCGGTCACTGAAGCTTTCTTT. Translation gives CASSEETGAVTEAFF. The chain uses TRBV6-1 and TRBJ1-1, with 8 positions matching TRBD1. J lost 4 bases, V lost 3 bases, and 7 bases had no gene match. The CDR3 sequence is 15 residues long. Germline V gene data show CDR1 as MNHNS and CDR2 as SASEGT.

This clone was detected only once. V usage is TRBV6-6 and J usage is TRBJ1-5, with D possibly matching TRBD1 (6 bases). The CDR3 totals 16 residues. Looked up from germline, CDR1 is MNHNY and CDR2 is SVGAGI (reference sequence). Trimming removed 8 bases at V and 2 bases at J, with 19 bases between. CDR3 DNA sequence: TGTGCCAGCGAAACTGGGGGATGGGGGCGCAATCAGCCCCAGCATTTT. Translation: CASETGGWGRNQPQHF.

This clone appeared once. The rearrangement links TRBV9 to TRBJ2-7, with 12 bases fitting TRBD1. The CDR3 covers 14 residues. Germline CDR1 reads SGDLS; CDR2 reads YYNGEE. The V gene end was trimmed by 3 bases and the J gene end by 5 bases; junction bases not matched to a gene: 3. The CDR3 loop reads CASSAGTGGHEQYF. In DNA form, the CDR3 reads TGTGCCAGCAGCGCCGGGACAGGGGGCCACGAGCAGTACTTC.

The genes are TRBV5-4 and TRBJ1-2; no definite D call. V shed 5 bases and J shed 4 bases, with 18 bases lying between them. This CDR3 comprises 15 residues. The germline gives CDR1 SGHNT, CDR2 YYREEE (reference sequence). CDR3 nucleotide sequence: TGTGCCAGCAGAAAGACTAGTGGAGTAGTCTATGGCTACACCTTC. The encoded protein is CASRKTSGVVYGYTF.

The CDR3: CASSLGGNEQFF. The CDR3 DNA sequence: TGTGCCAGCAGTTTGGGGGGGAATGAGCAGTTCTTC. This chain joins TRBV27 and TRBJ2-1; TRBD2 matches at 7 bases. From germline, CDR1 is MNHEY and CDR2 SMNVEV (reference sequence). CDR3 size: 12 residues. Losses at the gene ends were 3 bases for V and 7 bases for J; bases not matched to a gene: 0.

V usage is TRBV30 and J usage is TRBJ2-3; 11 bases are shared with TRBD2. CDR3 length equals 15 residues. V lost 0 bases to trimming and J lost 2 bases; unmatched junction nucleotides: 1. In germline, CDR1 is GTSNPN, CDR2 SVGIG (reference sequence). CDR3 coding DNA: TGTGCCTGGAGTGTACTAGCGGGAGTCACAGATACGCAGTATTTT. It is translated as CAWSVLAGVTDTQYF.

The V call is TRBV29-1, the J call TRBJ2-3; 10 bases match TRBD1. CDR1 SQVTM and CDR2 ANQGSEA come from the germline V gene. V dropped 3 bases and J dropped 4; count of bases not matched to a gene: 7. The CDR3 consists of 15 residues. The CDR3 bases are TGCAGCGTTGACTTTTGGGACAGGGGTTCAGATACGCAGTATTTT. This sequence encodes CSVDFWDRGSDTQYF.